These T cell receptor beta chains were read from a single sample in a study of beta chain features in type 1 diabetes. Produced via immunoSEQ multiplex PCR; TCRdb's table is partial and in-frame only. The sample shows more than 300,000 clones, around 13% of them seen only once. The sequenced sample consisted of naive CD4+ T cells from blood. These receptors were collected from a man aged 18-30 years in good health. CDR3s include the opening cysteine and the closing phenylalanine or tryptophan. The D gene is left open where the match is weak. Some rows mark clone size as missing; the rest say once, few, many or name a class of expanded clone.

v_call,d_call,j_call,clone_size,cdr3_nt,cdr3_aa
TRBV6-5,TRBD2,TRBJ2-7,few,TGTGCCAGCAGCAAGGGACTAACCGAGCAGTACTTC,CASSKGLTEQYF
TRBV4-2,TRBD2,TRBJ2-7,-,TGTGCCAGCAGCCCCTTCGACAGTTGGACTAGCGGGAGAAACTTGTACGAGCAGTACTTC,CASSPFDSWTSGRNLYEQYF
TRBV5-6,TRBD1,TRBJ1-1,-,TGTGCCAGCAGCTTCCCGGGACAGGGAATTAGTTTCACTGAAGCTTTCTTT,CASSFPGQGISFTEAFF
TRBV29-1,-,TRBJ1-2,few,TGCAGCGTTGAGGGTCGAGGCAGAGTCTATGGCTACACCTTC,CSVEGRGRVYGYTF
TRBV5-4,-,TRBJ2-2,-,TGTGCCAGCAGGAACGGACAGCCCGGGAGGACCGGGGAGCTGTTTTTT,CASRNGQPGRTGELFF
TRBV30,TRBD1,TRBJ1-2,-,TGTGCCTGGAGTATTCTGACAGGGAACTATGGCTACACCTTC,CAWSILTGNYGYTF
TRBV18,-,TRBJ2-2,few,TGTGCCAGCTCACCAAGCACAGGGCCCACCGGGGAGCTGTTTTTT,CASSPSTGPTGELFF
TRBV6-1,-,TRBJ2-3,-,TGTGCCAGCAGTGTCAACTCGGACATCCGCACAGATACGCAGTATTTT,CASSVNSDIRTDTQYF
TRBV7-9,-,TRBJ1-6,few,TGTGCCAGCAGCCTGGACAGTTATAATTCACCCCTCCACTTT,CASSLDSYNSPLHF
TRBV19,TRBD1,TRBJ1-1,-,TGTGCCAGTAGCGCTGACAGGGGGACTGAAGCTTTCTTT,CASSADRGTEAFF
TRBV7-3,-,TRBJ2-1,-,TGTGCCAGCAGCCCGACAGGTACCTACAATGAGCAGTTCTTC,CASSPTGTYNEQFF
TRBV7-3,TRBD2,TRBJ2-7,few,TGTGCCAGCAGCATAACGGGAGGCGGAGCCGAGCAGTACTTC,CASSITGGGAEQYF
TRBV30,TRBD1,TRBJ1-2,-,TGTGCCTGTGGACAGGGGCATGGCTACACCTTC,CACGQGHGYTF
TRBV18,TRBD1,TRBJ2-5,-,TGTGCCAGCTCGCAAACAGGGGCCGTACAAGAGACCCAGTACTTC,CASSQTGAVQETQYF
TRBV5-1,-,TRBJ1-2,-,TGCGCCAGCAGCTCTGGACAGACTGGTGGGCACTATGGCTACACCTTC,CASSSGQTGGHYGYTF
TRBV10-3,TRBD1,TRBJ1-4,-,TGTGCCATCAGCGGGACAGGATTAGAGAAACTGTTTTTT,CAISGTGLEKLFF
TRBV9,-,TRBJ1-1,-,TGTGCCAGCAGCGTAGCCCCCGGGGTGAACGCTGAAGCTTTCTTT,CASSVAPGVNAEAFF
TRBV12-5,-,TRBJ2-7,few,TGTGCTAGTGGTTTGTCTGTCCCCGGGTGCGAGCAGTACTTC,CASGLSVPGCEQYF
TRBV10-3,TRBD2,TRBJ2-1,-,TGTGCCATCAGTCCTCTGGAACTAGCGGGAGGCCACAATGAGCAGTTCTTC,CAISPLELAGGHNEQFF
TRBV14,-,TRBJ2-1,-,TGTGCCAGCAGCCACTATCGGGGGATGAGGAATGAGCAGTTCTTC,CASSHYRGMRNEQFF
TRBV5-6,-,TRBJ1-2,-,TGTGCCAGCAGCTTGGACTTTTACTATGGCTACACCTTC,CASSLDFYYGYTF
TRBV6-5,-,TRBJ1-4,few,TGTGCCAGTTCCAGGGGAGGGGAAAAACTGTTTTTT,CASSRGGEKLFF
TRBV5-1,-,TRBJ2-2,-,TGCGCCAGCAGCTTACGAATGCCCAGGGGATACACCGGGGAGCTGTTTTTT,CASSLRMPRGYTGELFF
TRBV6-1,TRBD1,TRBJ2-5,-,TGTGCCAGCAGTCCCCCAGGGGGCCCGGGGACCCAGTACTTC,CASSPPGGPGTQYF
TRBV11-2,TRBD2,TRBJ2-1,-,TGTGCCAGCAGCTTAAACCTAGCGGGAGTTACCTCCTACAATGAGCAGTTCTTC,CASSLNLAGVTSYNEQFF
TRBV29-1,-,TRBJ1-1,-,TGCGCCGGTGAGAACACTGAAGCTTTCTTT,CAGENTEAFF
TRBV6-5,-,TRBJ1-2,-,TGTGCCAGCAGTGAACAGGGCTATGGCTACACCTTC,CASSEQGYGYTF
TRBV30,-,TRBJ2-2,-,TGTGCCTGGAGTGCATGGGCCCTAACCGGGGAGCTGTTTTTT,CAWSAWALTGELFF
TRBV5-1,TRBD2,TRBJ2-3,-,TGCGCCAGCAGCCTAGGGACTAGCGGGAGTATGAGCACAGATACGCAGTATTTT,CASSLGTSGSMSTDTQYF
TRBV25-1,-,TRBJ1-6,-,TGTGCCAGCAGTGAATCAGGGCACGGGCGTAATTCACCCCTCCACTTT,CASSESGHGRNSPLHF
TRBV7-3,TRBD1,TRBJ2-1,few,TGTGCCAGCAGCGAAGCGGTTACAGGGGGCGATGAGCAGTTCTTC,CASSEAVTGGDEQFF
TRBV5-1,TRBD2,TRBJ2-3,few,TGCGCCAGCGATCCGACTAGCGGGGGGGGCGATACGCAGTATTTT,CASDPTSGGGDTQYF
TRBV29-1,TRBD2,TRBJ2-5,few,TGCAGCGTCGCAACTAGCGGGATCGGGGGAGAGACCCAGTACTTC,CSVATSGIGGETQYF
TRBV28,-,TRBJ1-1,-,TGTGCCAGCAGTTTATCAACACAGAACACTGAAGCTTTCTTT,CASSLSTQNTEAFF
TRBV5-1,-,TRBJ2-1,few,TGCGCCAGCAGCTTGGCAAGTCAGAACAATGAGCAGTTCTTC,CASSLASQNNEQFF
TRBV5-1,TRBD1,TRBJ2-3,few,TGCGCCAGCAGCTTGCAGGACAGGGGGCAAGATACGCAGTATTTT,CASSLQDRGQDTQYF
TRBV29-1,-,TRBJ2-1,few,TGCAGCGTTGTAAGCCTAGCTGGGGTCAATGAGCAGTTCTTC,CSVVSLAGVNEQFF
TRBV7-2,TRBD2,TRBJ2-3,-,TGTGCCAGCAGCTTAGCGTCTAGCGGGGGAGATACGCAGTATTTT,CASSLASSGGDTQYF
TRBV4-2,-,TRBJ2-7,few,TGTGCCAGCAGCCAAGGCGAACGGGTTGGGCAGTACTTC,CASSQGERVGQYF
TRBV6-5,TRBD1,TRBJ1-2,-,TGTGCCACCGCATATGGGACAGGGCATGGCTACACCTTC,CATAYGTGHGYTF
TRBV13,-,TRBJ2-3,-,TGTGCCAGCAGCCGCGGACGGACTAGCACAGATACGCAGTATTTT,CASSRGRTSTDTQYF
TRBV7-2,TRBD1,TRBJ1-3,few,TGTGCCAGCAGCTTAGCAGGACAGGGATTAGGGAACACCATATATTTT,CASSLAGQGLGNTIYF
TRBV4-2,TRBD1,TRBJ1-5,-,TGTGCCAGCAGCCAAAACGACAGGGGGTTAAATCAGCCCCAGCATTTT,CASSQNDRGLNQPQHF
TRBV7-3,-,TRBJ2-2,few,TGTGCCAGCAGCAACAGGGAATGGACCGGGGAGCTGTTTTTT,CASSNREWTGELFF
TRBV18,-,TRBJ2-2,few,TGTGCCAGCTCACCGAATGGGCAGTCGGTTACCGGGGAGCTGTTTTTT,CASSPNGQSVTGELFF
TRBV25-1,TRBD1,TRBJ1-2,-,TGTGCCAGCAGTGAATATGGGACAGGGGTAATCTCTGACTACACCTTC,CASSEYGTGVISDYTF
TRBV2,-,TRBJ1-5,few,TGTGCCAGCAGTGATTCGGGCAGGGCGGATCAGCCCCAGCATTTT,CASSDSGRADQPQHF
TRBV7-9,-,TRBJ1-4,-,TGTGCCAGCAGCCTGGGACAAATTAATGAAAAACTGTTTTTT,CASSLGQINEKLFF
TRBV9,TRBD1,TRBJ1-4,few,TGTGCCAGCAGCCCGCGGACAGGACATGCCGCAACTAATGAAAAACTGTTTTTT,CASSPRTGHAATNEKLFF
TRBV19,-,TRBJ2-7,-,TGTGCCAGTAGTATGGGTAGCGGCTCCTACGAGCAGTACTTC,CASSMGSGSYEQYF
TRBV7-2,-,TRBJ1-2,few,TGTGCCAGCAACCGCGGCTATGGCTACACCTTC,CASNRGYGYTF
TRBV28,TRBD1,TRBJ2-7,-,TGTGCCAGCGGACAGGGGTCCTACGAGCAGTACTTC,CASGQGSYEQYF
TRBV28,TRBD1,TRBJ1-2,-,TGTGCCAGCAGATCCTTAACAGGGGGGCGACGAAGTTTGAACTATGGCTACACCTTC,CASRSLTGGRRSLNYGYTF
TRBV28,TRBD1,TRBJ1-1,few,TGTGCCAGCAGCCAGAGTGGGACAGGGGCTAACACTGAAGCTTTCTTT,CASSQSGTGANTEAFF
TRBV5-6,-,TRBJ1-5,few,TGTGCCAGCAGCTTGGCCCAAACAGGAGGGGTTCAGCCCCAGCATTTT,CASSLAQTGGVQPQHF
TRBV9,-,TRBJ2-5,-,TGTGCCAGCAGCGTAGACCTAGTCGGAAAGACCCAGTACTTC,CASSVDLVGKTQYF
TRBV29-1,-,TRBJ2-5,-,TGCAGCGTTGCGGGACAACTTGGGGAAGAGACCCAGTACTTC,CSVAGQLGEETQYF
TRBV21-1,-,TRBJ1-5,few,TGTGCCAGCAGCAAAGGACAGGGGGCTTACGAACAGCCCCAGCATTTT,CASSKGQGAYEQPQHF
TRBV6-1,-,TRBJ1-3,few,TGTGCCAGCATTGAGTTCGCAGGGTATGGTGGAAACACCATATATTTT,CASIEFAGYGGNTIYF